Described below is a single TCR beta chain sequence and its context. Per the original data handling: Filtering differed, since immunoSEQ gave only junction sequences and no quality scores. TCRdb's copy holds only in-frame clones and misses some; the assay was immunoSEQ multiplex PCR. From that table come the V and J calls and clone size; the DNA was used to work out D and trimming. The data hold nearly 2 million clones, with roughly 94% observed a single time. This specimen belongs to a study of shared clonotypes between healthy human individuals. The trim removed 3 bases at V and 7 bases at J, leaving 5 bases unmatched. CDR1 SGHDN and CDR2 FVKESK come from the germline V gene. The CDR3 consists of 13 residues. Naive CD8 isolation took CD45RO-negative cells positively selected for CCR7 and excluded terminally differentiated effector memory CD45RA+ cells.

The TCR was taken from a young man in good health. Sequenced: naive CD8+ T cells sorted from blood. V usage is TRBV14 and J usage is TRBJ1-2, with 7 bases matching TRBD1. The CDR3 DNA is TGTGCCAGCAGCCACTGGACAGGCAGTGGCTACACCTTC. This encodes CASSHWTGSGYTF.